These 10 T cell receptor beta chains were sequenced from one sample in a study of T-cell memory formation after mild COVID-19. TCRdb recomputed calls from the 5' RACE reads with MiXCR, one row per CDR3 protein. The repertoire includes around 300,000 distinct CDR3 sequences, roughly 13% of them detected once, and about 20% sits in the top ten. The sample consisted of PBMCs or a T cell subset sorted from them (not recorded which). The receptors were sampled from a man younger than 35 who had mild COVID-19 (a few samples of this study predate the infection). Cell type and time point are not known.

The V gene is TRBV25-1, the J gene TRBJ1-1; D unresolved. The germline CDR1 and CDR2 sequences are MGHDK and SYGVNS. The length of the CDR3 is 15 residues. The V and J ends lost 3 bases and 5 bases respectively, with 16 bases between them. CDR3 sequence reads: CASSEAGKGGTEAFF. In DNA form, the CDR3 reads TGTGCCAGCAGTGAGGCCGGGAAGGGTGGTACTGAAGCTTTCTTT.

This clonotype turned up a few times. The V gene is TRBV4-3, the J gene TRBJ2-3, with 13 bases fitting TRBD2. V was pared by 0 bases and J by 6 bases, with 3 bases of the junction left unmatched. The CDR3 consists of 16 residues. The germline gives CDR1 LGHNA, CDR2 YSLEER. The CDR3 sequence is CASSQELAGGSDTQYF. CDR3 sequence (DNA): TGCGCCAGCAGCCAAGAACTAGCGGGGGGGTCGGATACGCAGTATTTT.

The gene calls are TRBV12-3 or TRBV12-4 and TRBJ2-2; a weak D match, TRBD1 (6 bases). V was cut by 3 bases and J by 4 bases, with 9 bases left in between. The CDR3 extends over 14 amino acids. CDR3 residues: CASSFSGVTGELFF. CDR3 nucleotides: TGTGCCAGCAGTTTCTCAGGGGTCACCGGGGAGCTGTTTTTT.

This clonotype turned up a few times. V and J are TRBV3-1 and TRBJ1-2; D uncertain. V was clipped by 0 bases and J by 6 bases, with 5 bases between them. Germline assignment: CDR1 LGHDT and CDR2 YNNKEL (reference sequence). The CDR3 runs 12 residues. CDR3 loop: CASSQDQDGYTF. CDR3 in DNA: TGTGCCAGCAGCCAAGACCAAGATGGCTACACCTTC.

This clonotype was recorded a few times. CDR3 bases: TGCGCCAGCAAACCCAGCGGGGGGTACAATGAGCAGTTCTTC. Encoded protein: CASKPSGGYNEQFF. V is TRBV4-1 and J is TRBJ2-1; 9 nucleotides align to TRBD2. The CDR3 length is 14 residues. Germline lookup yields CDR1 MGHRA and CDR2 YSYEKL. V lost 7 bases to trimming and J lost 4 bases; unmatched junction nucleotides: 5.

The CDR3 loop is CSARVSGQGDAFF. CDR3 nucleotide sequence: TGCAGTGCTAGAGTATCGGGACAGGGGGATGCTTTCTTT. This chain joins TRBV20-1 and TRBJ1-1; the match to TRBD1 covers 11 bases. This CDR3 region has 13 residues. J gave up 11 bases and V 1 base, and 6 bases lay outside the gene matches. CDR1 and CDR2 (germline): DFQATT, SNEGSKA (reference sequence).

The V gene is TRBV2, the J gene TRBJ2-5, with D perhaps matching TRBD2 (6 bases). The V gene lost 4 bases and the J gene lost 3 bases, with 6 bases spanning the gap. Germline lookup yields CDR1 SNHLY and CDR2 FYNNEI. The CDR3 spans 12 residues. CDR3 bases: TGTGCCAGCAGTGGACTAGAAGAGACCCAGTACTTC. It encodes CASSGLEETQYF.

A few counts support this clonotype. The J gene is TRBJ1-5, the V gene TRBV27; D not certain. The CDR3 has 16 amino acids. Germline V CDR1 and CDR2: MNHEY, SMNVEV (reference sequence). Trimming stripped 2 bases from V and 5 bases from J, with 16 bases between. This CDR3 reads CASSLKGRWVDQPQHF. CDR3 nucleotide sequence: TGTGCCAGCAGTTTAAAGGGCCGTTGGGTGGATCAGCCCCAGCATTTT.

This clonotype was seen a handful of times. This chain links TRBV6-1 with TRBJ1-4; 10 nucleotides agree with TRBD1. The CDR3 totals 16 residues. After removal of 4 bases from V and 0 bases from J, the junction contained 2 bases not matched to a gene. Germline CDR1 reads MNHNS; CDR2 reads SASEGT. The CDR3 nucleotides read TGTGCCAGCAGTGTTGGACAGGGGGCAACTAATGAAAAACTGTTTTTT. Its translation is CASSVGQGATNEKLFF.

The chain is built from TRBV11-2 and TRBJ2-3; 12 positions match TRBD2. CDR1 and CDR2 from the germline V gene are SGHAT and FQNNGV. The CDR3 is 19 amino acids. The V and J ends lost 4 bases and 6 bases, in that order; junction bases with no gene match: 17. The CDR3 protein is CASSSLRLAGERKQDTQYF. The CDR3 bases are TGTGCCAGCAGCTCACTAAGACTAGCGGGGGAGCGTAAACAGGATACGCAGTATTTT.